This T cell receptor beta chain was retrieved from a study of blood T cell repertoires in COVID-19. For the study at large: Samples representing acute and convalescent COVID-19 were sourced from the United States, Italy and Spain.

Assignment of participants to cohorts was predicated upon participant-reported clinical history. Before being deemed recovered, Cohort 3 donors had two negative PCRs, clearance, or symptom resolution. The assay was immunoSEQ multiplex PCR, and TCRdb's table has in-frame clones only and misses some. Here the sample spans a few hundred thousand clones, about 87% being singletons. Per germline, CDR1 MGHRA and CDR2 YSYEKL. The CDR3 runs to 14 residues. Trimming removed 0 bases from V and 5 bases from J, with 10 bases in between. Material for sequencing was PBMCs or T cells enriched from blood (not recorded which). The chain is built from TRBV4-1 and TRBJ1-2, with a tentative D call TRBD1 (5 bases). The TCR was taken from a man aged 30 to 39 who had recovered from COVID-19. The CDR3 loop reads CASSQEGEGYGYTF. The CDR3 DNA is TGCGCCAGCAGCCAAGAAGGGGAGGGGTATGGCTACACCTTC.